The source of this T cell receptor (beta chain) is a study of metastatic and nonmetastatic thyroid tumors. Overall study context: Across peripheral blood and tumor or nodule tissue samples taken from malignant and benign thyroid patients, the repertoires were compared with one another. Study-level results: Significantly greater TCR beta diversity was reportedly found in malignant thyroid tumors than in benign nodules (in blood and tumor).

Prior to thyroid surgery, none of the patients had received any treatment. Through MiXCR, TCRdb re-clonotyped the PCR reads. Of tens of thousands of clones in the sample, around 10% were seen once. Notes on this clone: Its antigen is not identified.

Sequencing input: blood. This receptor was obtained from a male donor with papillary thyroid cancer or a benign thyroid nodule (not recorded which). Some clones in this sample may be carry-over from other donors' samples.

The DNA for the CDR3 is TGTGCCAGCAGTCTAGCGGGGGGCGCTTACAATGAGCAGTTCTTC. Residues: CASSLAGGAYNEQFF. The rearrangement uses TRBV5-4 and TRBJ2-1; TRBD2 aligns across 11 bases. The length of the CDR3 is 15 residues. V trimming: 5 bases; J trimming: 4 bases; junction bases outside the gene matches: 5. Germline CDR1 reads SGHNT; CDR2 reads YYREEE (reference sequence).